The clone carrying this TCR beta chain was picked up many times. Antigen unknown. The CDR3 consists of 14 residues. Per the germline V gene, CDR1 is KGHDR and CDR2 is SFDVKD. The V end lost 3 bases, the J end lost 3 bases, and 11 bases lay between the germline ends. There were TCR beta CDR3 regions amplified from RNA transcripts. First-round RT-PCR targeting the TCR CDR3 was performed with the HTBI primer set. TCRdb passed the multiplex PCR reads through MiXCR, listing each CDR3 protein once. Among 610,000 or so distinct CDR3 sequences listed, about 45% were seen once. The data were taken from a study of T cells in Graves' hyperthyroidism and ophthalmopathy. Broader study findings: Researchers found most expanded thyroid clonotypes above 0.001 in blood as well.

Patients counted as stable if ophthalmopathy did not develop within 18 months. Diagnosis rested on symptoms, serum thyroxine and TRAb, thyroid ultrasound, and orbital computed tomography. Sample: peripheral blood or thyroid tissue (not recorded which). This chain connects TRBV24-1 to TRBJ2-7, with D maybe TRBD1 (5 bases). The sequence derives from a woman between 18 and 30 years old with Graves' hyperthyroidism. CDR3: CATSDADSYYEQYF. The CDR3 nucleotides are TGTGCCACCAGTGATGCAGACAGCTACTACGAGCAGTACTTC.